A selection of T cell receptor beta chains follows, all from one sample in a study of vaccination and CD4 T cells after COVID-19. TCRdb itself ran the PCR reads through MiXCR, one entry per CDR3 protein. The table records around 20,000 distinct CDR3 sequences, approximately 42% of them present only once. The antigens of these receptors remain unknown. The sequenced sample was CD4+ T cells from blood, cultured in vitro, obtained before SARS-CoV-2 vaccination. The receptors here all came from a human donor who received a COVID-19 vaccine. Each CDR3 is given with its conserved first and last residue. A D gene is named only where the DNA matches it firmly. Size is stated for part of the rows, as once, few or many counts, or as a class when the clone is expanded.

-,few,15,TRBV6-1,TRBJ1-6,TGTGCCAGCAGTGCAGGACTGCCTTATAATTCACCCCTCCACTTT,CASSAGLPYNSPLHF
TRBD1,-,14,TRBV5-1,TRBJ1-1,TGCGCCAGCAGCTTGAGGACAGGGGGCACTGAAGCTTTCTTT,CASSLRTGGTEAFF
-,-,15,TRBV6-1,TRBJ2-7,TGTGCCAGCAGTGAATACGGGGGTTACACCTACGAGCAGTACTTC,CASSEYGGYTYEQYF
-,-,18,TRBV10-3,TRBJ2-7,TGTGCCATCAGGGGGGTCGATAAAAAACTAGGATCGGACTACGAGCAGTACTTC,CAIRGVDKKLGSDYEQYF
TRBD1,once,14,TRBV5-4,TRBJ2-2,TGTGCCAGCAGCTCCGACAGGGACACCGGGGAGCTGTTTTTT,CASSSDRDTGELFF
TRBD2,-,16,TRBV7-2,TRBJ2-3,TGTGCCAGCAGCTTAACGCTAGCGGGGGCCCGAGATACGCAGTATTTT,CASSLTLAGARDTQYF
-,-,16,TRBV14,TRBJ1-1,TGTGCCAGCAGCTTAGTCCCGGCAGGCCTGAACACTGAAGCTTTCTTT,CASSLVPAGLNTEAFF
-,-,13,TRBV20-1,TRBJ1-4,TGCAGTGCTAGAAGTGGGGTGGCGGAAAAACTGTTTTTT,CSARSGVAEKLFF
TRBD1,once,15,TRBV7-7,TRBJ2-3,TGTGCCAGCAGCTTAATGGGACAGGCGGCAGATACGCAGTATTTT,CASSLMGQAADTQYF
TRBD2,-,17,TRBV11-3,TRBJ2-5,TGTGCCAGCAGTGCTAGGGTAGCGGGGGGGTCCACAGAGACCCAGTACTTC,CASSARVAGGSTETQYF
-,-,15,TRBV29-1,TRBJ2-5,TGCAGCGTTGATTTAGGGGGGACACCCCAAGAGACCCAGTACTTC,CSVDLGGTPQETQYF
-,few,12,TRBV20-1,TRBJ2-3,TGCAGTGCTAAGGCGGCCACAGATACGCAGTATTTT,CSAKAATDTQYF
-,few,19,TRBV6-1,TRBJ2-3,TGTGCCAGCAGTGAAGTGGCGGCAGGGAGGCTACTTAGAACAGATACGCAGTATTTT,CASSEVAAGRLLRTDTQYF
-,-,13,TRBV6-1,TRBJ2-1,TGTGCCAGCAGTGCGTATACCTACAATGAGCAGTTCTTC,CASSAYTYNEQFF
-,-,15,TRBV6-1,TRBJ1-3,TGTGCCAGCAAGTGGGACCGAAGTATTGGAAACACCATATATTTT,CASKWDRSIGNTIYF
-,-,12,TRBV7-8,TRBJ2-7,TGTGCCAGCAGCTCGAACCTAGCTGAGCAGTACTTC,CASSSNLAEQYF
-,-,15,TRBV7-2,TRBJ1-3,TGTGCCAGCAGCTTAGGGCCTGGGGGGGGAAACACCATATATTTT,CASSLGPGGGNTIYF
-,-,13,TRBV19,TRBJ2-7,TGTGCCAGTCAACGGGGCAGAAAGGACGAGCAGTACTTC,CASQRGRKDEQYF
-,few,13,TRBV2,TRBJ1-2,TGTGCCAGCAGTGACGGTAGGAGATATGGCTACACCTTC,CASSDGRRYGYTF
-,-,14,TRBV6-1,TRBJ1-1,TGTGGCAGCAGGGCTTCCGGGGGGAACACTGAAGCTTTCTTT,CGSRASGGNTEAFF
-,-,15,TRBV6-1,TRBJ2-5,TGTGCCAGCAGTGGGGGGACCGACGCTCAAGAGACCCAGTACTTC,CASSGGTDAQETQYF
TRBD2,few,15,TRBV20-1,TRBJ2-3,TGCAGTGTTCGAGCGACTAGCGGGGGCACAGATACGCAGTATTTT,CSVRATSGGTDTQYF
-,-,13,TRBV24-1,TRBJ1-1,TGTGCCACCAGTGATCCTGGGCAGACTGAAGCTTTCTTT,CATSDPGQTEAFF
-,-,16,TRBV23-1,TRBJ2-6,TGCGCCAGCAGTCAAGGATGGAAGGCTGGGGCCAACGTCCTGACTTTC,CASSQGWKAGANVLTF
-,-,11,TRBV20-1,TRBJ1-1,TGCAGTGCTAGGACCCGTGGCGGAGCTTTCTTT,CSARTRGGAFF
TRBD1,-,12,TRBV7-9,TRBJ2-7,TGTGCCTACGGGACAGGAGACTACGAGCAGTACTTC,CAYGTGDYEQYF
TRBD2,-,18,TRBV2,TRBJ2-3,TGTGCCAGCAGTGAAGGGACTAGCGGGGGGTCTAGCACAGATACGCAGTATTTT,CASSEGTSGGSSTDTQYF
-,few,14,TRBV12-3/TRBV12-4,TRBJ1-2,TGTGCCAGCAGTCCACCTCCGGGAGACTATGGCTACACCTTC,CASSPPPGDYGYTF
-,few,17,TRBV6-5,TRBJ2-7,TGTGCCAGCAGTTACGCTTTCCGGACCCGACGGGGCTACGAGCAGTACTTC,CASSYAFRTRRGYEQYF
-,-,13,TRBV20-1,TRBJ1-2,TGCAGTGCCCAGAGGGGCCAAGACTATGGCTTCACCTTC,CSAQRGQDYGFTF
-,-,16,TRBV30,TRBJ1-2,TGTGCCTGGAACCGGGTTGGTGGGGTGACGGGCTATGGCTACACCTTC,CAWNRVGGVTGYGYTF
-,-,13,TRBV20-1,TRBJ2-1,TGCAGTGCCGTAGGAGGGAGATACAATGAGCAGTTCTTC,CSAVGGRYNEQFF
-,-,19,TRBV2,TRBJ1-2,TGTGCCAGCAGAGTTAGCGGAGATCCCGAGGGAAGGGGTGACTATGGCTACACCTTC,CASRVSGDPEGRGDYGYTF
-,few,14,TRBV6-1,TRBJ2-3,TGTGCCAGCAGTCTAGCAATCCAAACAGATACGCAGTATTTT,CASSLAIQTDTQYF
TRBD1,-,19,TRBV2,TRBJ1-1,TGTGCCAGCAGTGAAGGTCGGAACAGGGGGCTTTTTAAAACTTATGAAGCTTTCTTT,CASSEGRNRGLFKTYEAFF
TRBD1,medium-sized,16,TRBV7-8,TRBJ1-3,TGTGCCAGCAGCTTAGGAACAGGGGCCTCTGGAAACACCATATATTTT,CASSLGTGASGNTIYF
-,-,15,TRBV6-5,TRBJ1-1,TGTGCCAGCAGTTACTCTAGACCCCTGAACACTGAAGCTTTCTTT,CASSYSRPLNTEAFF
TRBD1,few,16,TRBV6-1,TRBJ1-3,TGTGCCAGCAGTCACAATCGACAGGGGGTAGTGGACACCATATATTTT,CASSHNRQGVVDTIYF
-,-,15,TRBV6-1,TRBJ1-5,TGTACCAGCAGTGATCAGACCCTTGGCAATCAGCCCCAGCATTTT,CTSSDQTLGNQPQHF
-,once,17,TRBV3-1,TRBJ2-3,TGTGCCAGCAGCCAAGATACATCCTTGGGGTACACAGATACGCAGTATTTT,CASSQDTSLGYTDTQYF
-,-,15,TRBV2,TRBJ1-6,TGTGCCAGCAGTGAATTGCCAGGCTCTAATTCACCCCTCCACTTT,CASSELPGSNSPLHF
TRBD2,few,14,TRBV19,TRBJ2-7,TGTGCCAGTAGTAATGGGAGGGACCCCTACGAGCAGTACTTC,CASSNGRDPYEQYF
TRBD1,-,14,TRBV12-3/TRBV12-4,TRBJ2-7,TGTGCCAGCACCACGGGACAGGGAAGATACGAGCAGTACTTC,CASTTGQGRYEQYF